Sequencing of this T cell receptor (beta chain) was carried out in a study of cytomegalovirus exposure and HLA in healthy donors. PCR primers comprised 60 Vbeta and 13 Jbeta primers. Methods used by the authors: In a later analysis, some 80 million unique TCR beta chains included roughly 11 million shared by two or more donors. Assay used: immunoSEQ multiplex PCR; TCRdb lists only in-frame clones, some missing. That table gives V, J and clone size, and the DNA gave D and trimming. The data hold more than 150,000 clones, with 75% to 85% observed a single time. This CDR3 has 15 residues. The germline CDR1 and CDR2 sequences are MNHEY and SVGAGI. The V gene lost 0 bases and the J gene lost 2 bases, with 11 bases spanning the gap.

The chain carries TRBV6-5 and TRBJ2-7; a weak D match, TRBD1 (6 bases). The origin of this receptor is a woman younger than 35 in good health and CMV-seronegative. The sequencing sample was made of PBMCs. The CDR3 nucleotides are TGTGCCAGCAGTTACTCGAGCACAGGGACCTACGAGCAGTACTTC. Its translation: CASSYSSTGTYEQYF.